What follows are 14 T cell receptor beta chains derived from one specimen sequenced in a study of blood T cell repertoires in COVID-19 (TCRdb year 2020). The library was prepared using the immunoSEQ multiplex PCR assay. TCRdb retrieved this table from immuneACCESS and kept in-frame rearrangements only. Not all clones are present; in checked studies, unresolved V genes account for under half, and no reason is known for the remainder. The sample profile shows 220,000 or so clones; 82% of them were found once. The leading ten clones occupy 7.5% to 9.5% of the sample. Sequencing was performed on peripheral blood. Source of these receptors: a woman of 80 years or more with COVID-19, enrolled during active disease.

The gene calls are TRBV7-8 and TRBJ2-7, with 12 bases identical to TRBD2. Germline V gene data show CDR1 as SGHVS and CDR2 as FQNEAQ. V gave up 5 bases and J gave up 5 bases; unmatched junction bases: 7. The CDR3 runs to 15 residues. CDR3 protein: CASSHPRTSGNEQYF. Here the CDR3 DNA reads TGTGCCAGCAGCCACCCCAGGACTAGCGGGAACGAGCAGTACTTC.

This clone was counted between two and nine times. CDR3 in DNA: TGCGCCAGCAACGTGGAGGGGGGTACTACTAGCGGGAATTCCTACGAGCAGTACTTC. Translated: CASNVEGGTTSGNSYEQYF. The rearrangement uses TRBV5-1 and TRBJ2-7, with 10 bases lining up with TRBD2. This CDR3 is built from 19 residues. The V segment lost 6 bases and the J segment 1 base; nucleotides outside the gene matches: 19. In germline, CDR1 is SGHRS, CDR2 YFSETQ.

The sample holds one count of this clone. The same CDR3 is also encoded by other DNA sequences in this sample. The gene calls are TRBV30 and TRBJ1-3; D not certain. Trimming removed 4 bases from V and 0 bases from J, with 7 bases in between. The CDR3 consists of 13 residues. The V gene's germline CDR1 is GTSNPN and CDR2 SVGIG (reference sequence). DNA of the CDR3: TGTGCCTGGAACCGGGACTCTGGAAACACCATATATTTT. It encodes CAWNRDSGNTIYF.

The chain uses TRBV7-8 and TRBJ1-2; 10 bases line up with TRBD1. The CDR3 contains 15 residues. Germline V gives CDR1 SGHVS, CDR2 FQNEAQ. With V trimmed by 6 bases and J by 8 bases, 12 bases remained unmatched. Here the CDR3 DNA reads TGTGCCAGCAGATCCCGACAGGGGGCGAGGAAAGGCTACACCTTC. Its protein product is CASRSRQGARKGYTF.

V is TRBV11-2 and J is TRBJ2-7; the match to TRBD2 covers 11 bases. The germline V gene has CDR1 SGHAT and CDR2 FQNNGV. The trim removed 1 base at V and 4 bases at J, leaving 6 bases unmatched. The CDR3 has 16 residues. Here the CDR3 reads CASSLGGLAGLYEQYF. The CDR3 bases are TGTGCCAGCAGCTTAGGTGGACTAGCGGGTCTATACGAGCAGTACTTC.

The rearrangement uses TRBV6-6 and TRBJ2-5; TRBD2 agrees at 11 bases. Germline values: CDR1 MNHNY, CDR2 SVGAGI (reference sequence). CDR3 length: 15 residues. V lost 5 bases, J lost 2 bases, and 4 bases stayed unmatched. CDR3 coding DNA: TGTGCCAGCAGTGACGCTAGCGGGGGGCAAGAGACCCAGTACTTC. Residues: CASSDASGGQETQYF.

V usage is TRBV30 and J usage is TRBJ2-7, with no clear D. The CDR3 covers 11 residues. CDR1 GTSNPN and CDR2 SVGIG come from the germline V gene (reference sequence). Trimming took 2 bases from V and 1 from J, leaving 3 bases between them. The DNA for the CDR3 is TGTGCCTGGAGTCCTTCCTACGAGCAGTACTTC. Its protein product is CAWSPSYEQYF.

This chain joins TRBV15 and TRBJ2-7; D ambiguous. The CDR3 covers 13 residues. Trimming pared 1 base from V and 4 bases from J, leaving 8 bases between. The germline V gene has CDR1 LNHNV and CDR2 YYDKDF (reference sequence). CDR3 protein: CATSRGPEYEQYF. CDR3 DNA sequence: TGTGCCACCAGCAGAGGTCCGGAGTACGAGCAGTACTTC.

CDR3 amino acids: CASSEGRGTGNQPQHF. The CDR3 DNA sequence: TGTGCCAGCAGTGAAGGGAGGGGGACAGGGAATCAGCCCCAGCATTTT. The chain uses TRBV6-1 and TRBJ1-5, with TRBD1 identical over 9 bases. CDR3 length equals 16 residues. Trimming cost V 1 base and J 4 bases; bases outside gene matches: 5. Germline V gene data show CDR1 as MNHNS and CDR2 as SASEGT.

The rearrangement uses TRBV7-2 and TRBJ2-3, with 7 positions matching TRBD2. J lost 3 bases, V lost 2 bases, and 8 bases had no gene match. The CDR3 sequence is 16 residues long. Germline lookup yields CDR1 SGHTA and CDR2 FQGNSA. CDR3 residues: CASSLRGGGPTDTQYF. CDR3 bases: TGTGCCAGCAGCTTAAGGGGCGGGGGTCCGACAGATACGCAGTATTTT.

The chain carries TRBV7-9 and TRBJ2-5; TRBD1 is a possible D gene (6 bases). The CDR3 has 15 amino acids. V was pared by 7 bases and J by 5 bases, with 20 bases between. In germline, CDR1 is SEHNR, CDR2 FQNEAQ (reference sequence). The CDR3 DNA reads as TGTGCCAGCAACCTCGGGCAGGGGAACAGGGAGACCCAGTACTTC. The encoded protein is CASNLGQGNRETQYF.

The genes are TRBV19 and TRBJ1-5, with 7 bases lining up with TRBD1. The length of the CDR3 is 17 residues. CDR1 and CDR2 (germline): LNHDA, SQIVND (reference sequence). The J segment lost 0 bases and the V segment lost 5 bases, leaving 10 bases of the junction unmatched. Here the CDR3 DNA reads TGTGCCAGTAGTGACCCTCGGGACAGTTATAGCAATCAGCCCCAGCATTTT. This gives the protein CASSDPRDSYSNQPQHF.

The chain is built from TRBV19 and TRBJ2-1; D is undetermined. V lost 7 bases to trimming and J lost 6 bases, with 10 bases between them. Germline CDR1 LNHDA, CDR2 SQIVND (reference sequence). This CDR3 is 12 amino acids long. Written as DNA, the CDR3 is TGTGCCAGTACCTCACGGTTCAATGAGCAGTTCTTC. Residues: CASTSRFNEQFF.

This clone was counted between two and nine times. The chain uses TRBV6-5 and TRBJ2-5, with a weak D call TRBD2 (6 bases). V shed 5 bases and J shed 5 bases, with 18 bases lying between them. The CDR3 has 15 residues. In germline, CDR1 is MNHEY, CDR2 SVGAGI. The CDR3 spells CASSRVGRELETQYF. CDR3 nucleotide sequence: TGTGCCAGCAGTCGGGTAGGACGGGAGTTGGAGACCCAGTACTTC.